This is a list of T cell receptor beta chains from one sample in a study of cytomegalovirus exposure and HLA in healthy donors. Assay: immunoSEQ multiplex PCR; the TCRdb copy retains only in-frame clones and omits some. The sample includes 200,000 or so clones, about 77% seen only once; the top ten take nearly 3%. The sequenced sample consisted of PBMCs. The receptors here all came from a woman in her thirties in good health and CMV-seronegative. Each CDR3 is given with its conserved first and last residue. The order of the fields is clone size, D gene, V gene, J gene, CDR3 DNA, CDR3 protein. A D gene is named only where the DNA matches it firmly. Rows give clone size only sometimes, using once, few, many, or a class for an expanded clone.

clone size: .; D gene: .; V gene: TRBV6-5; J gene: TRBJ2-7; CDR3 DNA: TGTGCCAGCAGTTATGGGGGCCCCTACGAGCAGTACTTC; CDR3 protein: CASSYGGPYEQYF
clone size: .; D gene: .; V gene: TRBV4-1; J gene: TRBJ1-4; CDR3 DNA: TGCGCCAGCAGCCAAGTCTTTGGTACTACTAATGAAAAACTGTTTTTT; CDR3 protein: CASSQVFGTTNEKLFF
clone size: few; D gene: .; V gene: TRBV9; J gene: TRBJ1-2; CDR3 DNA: TGTGCCAGCAGCATCAACCAGTGGGGCGATGGCTACACCTTC; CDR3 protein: CASSINQWGDGYTF
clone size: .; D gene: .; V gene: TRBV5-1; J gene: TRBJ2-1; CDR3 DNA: TGCGCCAGCAAGGATGAAACGGGTCTCTCCTACAATGAGCAGTTCTTC; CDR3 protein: CASKDETGLSYNEQFF
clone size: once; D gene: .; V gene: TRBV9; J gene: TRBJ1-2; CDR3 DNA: TGTGCCAGCAGCGTAGCTCCCACGACAGATAATGGCTACACCTTC; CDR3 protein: CASSVAPTTDNGYTF
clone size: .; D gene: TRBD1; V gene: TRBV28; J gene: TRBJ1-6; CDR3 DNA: TGTGCCAGCAGCAACCGGGACAGGGGGGATTCACCCCTCCACTTT; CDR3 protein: CASSNRDRGDSPLHF
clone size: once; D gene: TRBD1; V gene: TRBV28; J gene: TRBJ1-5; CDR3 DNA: TGTGCCAGCAGTTCCTCGGGACAGGGAAATCAGCCCCAGCATTTT; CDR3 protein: CASSSSGQGNQPQHF
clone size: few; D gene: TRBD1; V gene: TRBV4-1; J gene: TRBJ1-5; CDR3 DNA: TGCGCCAGCAGCCCCATATGGACAGGGGACCAGCCCCAGCATTTT; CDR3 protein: CASSPIWTGDQPQHF
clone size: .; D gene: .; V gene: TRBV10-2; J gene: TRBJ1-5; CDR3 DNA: TGCGCCAGCAGTGATCCGGCGGAGAGCAATCAGCCCCAGCATTTT; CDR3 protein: CASSDPAESNQPQHF
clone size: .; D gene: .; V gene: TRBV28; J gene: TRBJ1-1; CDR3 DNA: TGTGCCAGCAGTTTGGAGGGGACTGAAGCTTTCTTT; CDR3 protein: CASSLEGTEAFF
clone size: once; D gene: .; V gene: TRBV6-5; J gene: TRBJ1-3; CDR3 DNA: TGTGCCAGCAGTGGAGGGGATTTACTGGGAAACACCATATATTTT; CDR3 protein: CASSGGDLLGNTIYF
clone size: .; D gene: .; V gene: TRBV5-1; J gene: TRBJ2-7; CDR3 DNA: TGCGCCAGCAGCTCCCTTGGCTTTTACGAGCAGTACTTC; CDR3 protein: CASSSLGFYEQYF
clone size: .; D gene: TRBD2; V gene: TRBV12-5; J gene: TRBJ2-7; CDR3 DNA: TGTGCTAGTGGTTTGCACCTTGGGACTAGCGTCTCTGGCGAGCAGTACTTC; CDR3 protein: CASGLHLGTSVSGEQYF
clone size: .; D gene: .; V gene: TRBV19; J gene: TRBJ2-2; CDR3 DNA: TGTGCCAGTAGTTCCTTTGAGGGCTCAGGGGAGCTGTTTTTT; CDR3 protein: CASSSFEGSGELFF
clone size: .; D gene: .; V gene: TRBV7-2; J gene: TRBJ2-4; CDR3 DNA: TGTGCCAGCGCACTAGCCAAAAACATTCAGTACTTC; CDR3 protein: CASALAKNIQYF
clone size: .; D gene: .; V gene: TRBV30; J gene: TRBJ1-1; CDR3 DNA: TGTGCCTCCCACAGGTTCCGGACTGAAGCTTTCTTT; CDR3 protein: CASHRFRTEAFF
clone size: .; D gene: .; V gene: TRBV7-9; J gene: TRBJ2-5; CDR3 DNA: TGTGCCAGCACTCCCTTCAGGGTCACAGAGACCCAGTACTTC; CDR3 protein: CASTPFRVTETQYF
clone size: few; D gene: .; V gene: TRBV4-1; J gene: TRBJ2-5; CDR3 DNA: TGCGCCAGCAGCCAAGTCCAATTAGCCTCCAGACCGAGGGAGACCCAGTACTTC; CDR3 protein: CASSQVQLASRPRETQYF
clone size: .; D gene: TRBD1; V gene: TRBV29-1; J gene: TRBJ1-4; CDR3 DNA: TGCAGCGTTGGGTCGGGACAGACAAATGAAAAACTGTTTTTT; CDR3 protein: CSVGSGQTNEKLFF
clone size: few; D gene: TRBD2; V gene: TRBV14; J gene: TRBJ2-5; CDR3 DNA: TGTGCCAGCAGCCAAGACTGGACGGGGGGTAAAAAGACCCAGTACTTC; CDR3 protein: CASSQDWTGGKKTQYF
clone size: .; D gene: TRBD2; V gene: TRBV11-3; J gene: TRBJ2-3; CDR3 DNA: TGTGCCAGCAGCTTAGGCCCTAGCGGGGAGTTGGGAGATACGCAGTATTTT; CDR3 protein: CASSLGPSGELGDTQYF
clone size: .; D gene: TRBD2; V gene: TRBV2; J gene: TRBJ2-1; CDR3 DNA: TGTGCCAGCCCACGGACTAGCGGGAACTACAATGAGCAGTTCTTC; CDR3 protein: CASPRTSGNYNEQFF
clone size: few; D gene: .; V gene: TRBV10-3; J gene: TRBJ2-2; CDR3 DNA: TGTGCCATCAGTGAGCAGGGGCTCGGCGTCACCGGGGAGCTGTTTTTT; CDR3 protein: CAISEQGLGVTGELFF
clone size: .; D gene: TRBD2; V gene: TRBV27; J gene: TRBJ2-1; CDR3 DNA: TGTGCCAGCAGCCTCTTACTAGCGGGGGGCCATGAGTTCTTC; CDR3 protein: CASSLLLAGGHEFF
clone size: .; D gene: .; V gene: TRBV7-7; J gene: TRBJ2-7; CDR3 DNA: TGTGCCAGCAGCCTGAGCTGGGGGGTTGGATACGAGCAGTACTTC; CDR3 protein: CASSLSWGVGYEQYF
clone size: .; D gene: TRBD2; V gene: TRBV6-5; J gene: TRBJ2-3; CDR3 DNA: TGTGCCAGCAGCGAACAGCTCCGGGGGGCAGATACGCAGTATTTT; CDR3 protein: CASSEQLRGADTQYF
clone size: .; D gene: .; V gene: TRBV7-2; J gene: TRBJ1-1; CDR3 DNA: TGTGCCAGCAGCTTAGGAGCAGGGAACACTGAAGCTTTCTTT; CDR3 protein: CASSLGAGNTEAFF
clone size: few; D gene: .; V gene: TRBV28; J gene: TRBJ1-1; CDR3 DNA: TGTGCCAGCAGTTTTCTCCGCGGAGACACTGAAGCTTTCTTT; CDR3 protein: CASSFLRGDTEAFF
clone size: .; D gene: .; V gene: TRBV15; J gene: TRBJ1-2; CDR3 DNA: TGTGCCACCAGCATCGCAGGGATAAGGGAGGGCTACCCCTTC; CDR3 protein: CATSIAGIREGYPF
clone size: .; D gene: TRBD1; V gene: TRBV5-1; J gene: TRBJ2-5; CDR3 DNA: TGCGCCAGCAGCTTCAGGGGGCAAGAGACCCAGTACTTC; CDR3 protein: CASSFRGQETQYF
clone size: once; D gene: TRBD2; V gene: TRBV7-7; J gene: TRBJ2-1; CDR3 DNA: TGTGCTAGCAGCTTAGAACAGGGACTAGCGGTCAATGAGCAGTTCTTC; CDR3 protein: CASSLEQGLAVNEQFF
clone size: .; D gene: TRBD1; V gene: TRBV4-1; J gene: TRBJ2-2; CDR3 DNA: TGCGCCAGCAGCCAAGTCGACAGGGCGAGGAACACCGGGGAGCTGTTTTTT; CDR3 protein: CASSQVDRARNTGELFF
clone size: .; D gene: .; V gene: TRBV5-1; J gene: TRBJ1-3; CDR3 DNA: TGCGCCAGCAGCTCCGCGGGGCGGTCTGGAAACACCATATATTTT; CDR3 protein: CASSSAGRSGNTIYF
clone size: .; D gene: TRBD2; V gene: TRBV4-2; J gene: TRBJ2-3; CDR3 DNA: TGTGCCAGCAGCCTAGAAGGGACTAGCGGGAGTGGGACAGATACGCAGTATTTT; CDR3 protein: CASSLEGTSGSGTDTQYF
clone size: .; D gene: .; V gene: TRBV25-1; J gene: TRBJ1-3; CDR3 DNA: TGTGCCAGCAGTGAATTGAGTTCAGGGTCTGGAAACACCATATATTTT; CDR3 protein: CASSELSSGSGNTIYF
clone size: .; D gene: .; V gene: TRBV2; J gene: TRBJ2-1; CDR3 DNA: TGTGCCAGCAGTGAAGCAGGGGGTACCTACAATGAGCAGTTCTTC; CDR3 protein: CASSEAGGTYNEQFF
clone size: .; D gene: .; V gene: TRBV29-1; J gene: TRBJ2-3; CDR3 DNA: TGCAGCGTTGACGGTGAGGTGCGGTCTAGCACAGATACGCAGTATTTT; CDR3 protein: CSVDGEVRSSTDTQYF
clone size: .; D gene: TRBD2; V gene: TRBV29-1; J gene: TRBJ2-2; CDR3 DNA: TGCAGCGTTGAAGGGACTAGCGGGGTCGGGGGGGAGCTGTTTTTT; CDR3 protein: CSVEGTSGVGGELFF
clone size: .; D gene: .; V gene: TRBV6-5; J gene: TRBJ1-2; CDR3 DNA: TGTGCCAGCAGTTACTCTGCAGGACTGCGGGGCTACACCTTC; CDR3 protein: CASSYSAGLRGYTF
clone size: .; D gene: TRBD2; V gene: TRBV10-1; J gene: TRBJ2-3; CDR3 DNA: TGCGCCAGCAGTGTGGGGGGGAGTCGTACGCAGTATTTT; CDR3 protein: CASSVGGSRTQYF
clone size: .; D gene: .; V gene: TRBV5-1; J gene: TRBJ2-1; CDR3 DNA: TGCGCCAGCAGCTCCCCGGGAGTAGGCTACAATGAGCAGTTCTTC; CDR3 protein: CASSSPGVGYNEQFF
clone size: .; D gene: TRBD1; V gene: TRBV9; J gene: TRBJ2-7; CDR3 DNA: TGTGCCAGCAGCCCATCGTCCGGGACAGGCGGCGAGCAGTACTTC; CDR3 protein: CASSPSSGTGGEQYF
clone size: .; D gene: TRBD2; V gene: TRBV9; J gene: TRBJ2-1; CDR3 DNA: TGTGCCAGCAGCCCGGGACTAGCGGTTGTCCATGAGCAGTTCTTC; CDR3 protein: CASSPGLAVVHEQFF
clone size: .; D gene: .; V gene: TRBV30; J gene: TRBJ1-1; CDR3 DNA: TGTGCCTGGAGTGTACTTAACTTCCCGAACACTGAAGCTTTCTTT; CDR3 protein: CAWSVLNFPNTEAFF
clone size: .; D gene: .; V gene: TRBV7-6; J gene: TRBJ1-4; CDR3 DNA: TGTGCCAGCAGCTCCGGGAGTTTTAATGAAAAACTGTTTTTT; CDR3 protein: CASSSGSFNEKLFF
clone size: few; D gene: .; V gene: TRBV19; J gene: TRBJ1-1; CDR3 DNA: TGTGCCAGTAGTATAGATCGCGGGAACACTGAAGCTTTCTTT; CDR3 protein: CASSIDRGNTEAFF
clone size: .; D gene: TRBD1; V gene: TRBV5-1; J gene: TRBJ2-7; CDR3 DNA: TGCGCCAGCAGCTTGGGGTGGGACAGAACCTACGAGCAATACTTC; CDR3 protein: CASSLGWDRTYEQYF
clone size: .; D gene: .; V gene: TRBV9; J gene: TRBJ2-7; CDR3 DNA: TGTGCCAGCAGCGTAGCTGCGGGCGGGGGCACCTACGAGCAGTACTTC; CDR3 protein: CASSVAAGGGTYEQYF
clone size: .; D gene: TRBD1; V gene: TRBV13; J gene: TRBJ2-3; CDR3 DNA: TGTGCCAGCAGCGGGACCGGGACAGGGGGCCTGATTACAGATACGCAGTATTTT; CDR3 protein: CASSGTGTGGLITDTQYF
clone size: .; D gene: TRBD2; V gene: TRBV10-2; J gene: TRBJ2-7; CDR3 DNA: TGCGCCAGCAGTCTTCTTGGGACTAGCGGGAGGCCTTCCTACGAGCAGTACTTC; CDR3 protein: CASSLLGTSGRPSYEQYF
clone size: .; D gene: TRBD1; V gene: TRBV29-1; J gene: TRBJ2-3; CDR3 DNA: TGCAGCGTTCTCCGGGACAGGGGGATAGATACGCAGTATTTT; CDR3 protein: CSVLRDRGIDTQYF
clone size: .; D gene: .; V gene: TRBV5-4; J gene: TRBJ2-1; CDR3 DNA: TGTGCCAGCAGCCCCGCCCGGAATGAGCAGTTCTTC; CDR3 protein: CASSPARNEQFF
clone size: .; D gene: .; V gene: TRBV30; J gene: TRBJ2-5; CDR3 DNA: TGTGCCTGGAGTGTAAAACTGGGGCAGCAAGAGACCCAGTACTTC; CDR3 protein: CAWSVKLGQQETQYF